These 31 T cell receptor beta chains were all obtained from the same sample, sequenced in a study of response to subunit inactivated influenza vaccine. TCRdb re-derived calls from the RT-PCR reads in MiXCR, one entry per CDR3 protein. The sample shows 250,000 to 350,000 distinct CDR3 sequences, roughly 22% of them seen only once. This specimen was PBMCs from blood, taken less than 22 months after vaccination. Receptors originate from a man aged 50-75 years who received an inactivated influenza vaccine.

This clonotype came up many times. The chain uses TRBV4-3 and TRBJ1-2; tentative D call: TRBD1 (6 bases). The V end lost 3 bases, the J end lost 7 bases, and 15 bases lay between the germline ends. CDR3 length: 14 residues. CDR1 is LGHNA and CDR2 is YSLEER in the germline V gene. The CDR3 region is CASSHAGGWGGYTF. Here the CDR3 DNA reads TGCGCCAGCAGCCACGCCGGGGGCTGGGGTGGCTACACCTTC.

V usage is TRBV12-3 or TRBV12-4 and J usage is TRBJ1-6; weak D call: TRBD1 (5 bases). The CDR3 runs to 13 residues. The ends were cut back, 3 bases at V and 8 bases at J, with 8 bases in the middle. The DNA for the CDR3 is TGTGCCAGCAGTTTGGGGGTGGATTCACCCCTCCACTTT. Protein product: CASSLGVDSPLHF.

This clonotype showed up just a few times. The CDR3 reads CASRLDYRYTF. The CDR3 DNA follows: TGTGCCAGCAGACTCGATTATCGCTACACCTTC. The chain has TRBV6-5 and TRBJ1-2; D unclear. Trimming took off 6 bases at V and 9 bases at J, with 11 bases between the two ends. There are 11 residues in the CDR3. Germline CDR1 MNHEY, CDR2 SVGAGI.

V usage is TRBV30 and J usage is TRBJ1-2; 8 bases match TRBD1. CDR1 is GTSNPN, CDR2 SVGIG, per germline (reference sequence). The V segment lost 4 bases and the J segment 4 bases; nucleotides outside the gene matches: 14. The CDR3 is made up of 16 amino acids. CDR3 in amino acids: CAWTAPSTGVTYGYTF. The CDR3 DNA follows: TGTGCCTGGACGGCCCCCTCGACAGGGGTGACCTATGGCTACACCTTC.

CDR3 amino acids: CASKWDAGSNYEQYF. The CDR3 region has the DNA TGTGCCAGCAAATGGGACGCGGGGTCGAACTACGAGCAGTACTTC. The chain combines TRBV27 with TRBJ2-7; D is perhaps TRBD2 (6 bases). Trimming took 7 bases from V and 3 from J, leaving 19 bases between them. The CDR3 length is 15 residues. Germline V gene lookup returns CDR1 MNHEY and CDR2 SMNVEV (reference sequence).

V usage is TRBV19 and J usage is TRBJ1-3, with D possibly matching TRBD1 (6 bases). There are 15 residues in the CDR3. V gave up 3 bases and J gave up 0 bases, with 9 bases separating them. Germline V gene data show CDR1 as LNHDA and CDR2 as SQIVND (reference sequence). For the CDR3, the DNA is TGTGCCAGTAGTATGGACAGCAACTCTGGAAACACCATATATTTT. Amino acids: CASSMDSNSGNTIYF.

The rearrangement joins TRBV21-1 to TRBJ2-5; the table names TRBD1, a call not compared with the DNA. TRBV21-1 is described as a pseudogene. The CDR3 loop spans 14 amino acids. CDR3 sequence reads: CASSKGQGAETQYF. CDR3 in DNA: TGTGCCAGCAGCAAAGGTCAGGGGGCGGAGACCCAGTACTTC.

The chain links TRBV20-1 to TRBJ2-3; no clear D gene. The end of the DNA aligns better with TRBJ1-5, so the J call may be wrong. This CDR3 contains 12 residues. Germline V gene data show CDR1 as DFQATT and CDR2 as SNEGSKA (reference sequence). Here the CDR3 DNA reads TGCAGTGCTAGATGGTACGGGTTGGATCAGCATTTT. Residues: CSARWYGLDQHF.

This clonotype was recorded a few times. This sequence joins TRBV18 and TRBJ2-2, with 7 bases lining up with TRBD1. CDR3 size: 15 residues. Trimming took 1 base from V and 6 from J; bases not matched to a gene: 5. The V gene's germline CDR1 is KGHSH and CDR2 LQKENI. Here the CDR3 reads CASSPRQGDAGELFF. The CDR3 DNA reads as TGTGCCAGCTCACCACGACAGGGCGACGCCGGGGAGCTGTTTTTT.

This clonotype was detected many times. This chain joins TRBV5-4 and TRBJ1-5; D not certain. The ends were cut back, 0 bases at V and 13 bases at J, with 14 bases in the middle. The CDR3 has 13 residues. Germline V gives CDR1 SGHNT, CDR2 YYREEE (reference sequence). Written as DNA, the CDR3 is TGTGCCAGCAGCTTGGCAGGCCACCCCCCGCAGCATTTT. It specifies CASSLAGHPPQHF.

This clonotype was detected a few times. This chain's CDR3 is CASRPGLARLSTGELFF. CDR3 sequence (DNA): TGCGCCAGCAGACCAGGACTAGCCCGGTTGAGCACCGGGGAGCTGTTTTTT. This sequence joins TRBV5-1 and TRBJ2-2, with 8 bases lining up with TRBD2. CDR3 length equals 17 residues. Germline values: CDR1 SGHRS, CDR2 YFSETQ. The junction had 13 bases not matched to a gene; V was cut back by 5 bases and J by 4 bases.

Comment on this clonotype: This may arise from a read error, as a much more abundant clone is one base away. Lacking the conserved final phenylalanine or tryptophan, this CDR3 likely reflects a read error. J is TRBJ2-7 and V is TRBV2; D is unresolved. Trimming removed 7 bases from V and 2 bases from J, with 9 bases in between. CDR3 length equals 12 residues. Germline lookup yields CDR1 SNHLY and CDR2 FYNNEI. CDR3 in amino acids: CASKRETYEQYS. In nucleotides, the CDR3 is TGTGCCAGCAAAAGAGAGACCTACGAGCAGTACTCC.

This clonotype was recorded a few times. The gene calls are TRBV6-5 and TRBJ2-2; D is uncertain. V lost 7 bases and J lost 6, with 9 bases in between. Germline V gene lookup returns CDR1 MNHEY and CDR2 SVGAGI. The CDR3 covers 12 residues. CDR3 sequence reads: CASIPPSGELFF. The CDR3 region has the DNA TGTGCCAGCATCCCCCCCTCCGGGGAGCTGTTTTTT.

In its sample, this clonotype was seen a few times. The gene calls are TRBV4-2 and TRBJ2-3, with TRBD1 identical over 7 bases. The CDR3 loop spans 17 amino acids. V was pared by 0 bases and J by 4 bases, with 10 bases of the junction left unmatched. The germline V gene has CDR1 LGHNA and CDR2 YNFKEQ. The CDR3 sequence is CASSQEVTGFSSDTQYF. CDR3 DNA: TGTGCCAGCAGCCAAGAAGTGACAGGGTTCAGTTCAGATACGCAGTATTTT.

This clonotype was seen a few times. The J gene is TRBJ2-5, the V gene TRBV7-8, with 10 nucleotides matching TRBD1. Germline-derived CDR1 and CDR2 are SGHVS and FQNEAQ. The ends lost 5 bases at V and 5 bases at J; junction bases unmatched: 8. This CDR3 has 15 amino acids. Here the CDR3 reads CASSVDRGPGETQYF. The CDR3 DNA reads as TGTGCCAGCAGCGTCGACAGGGGGCCTGGGGAGACCCAGTACTTC.

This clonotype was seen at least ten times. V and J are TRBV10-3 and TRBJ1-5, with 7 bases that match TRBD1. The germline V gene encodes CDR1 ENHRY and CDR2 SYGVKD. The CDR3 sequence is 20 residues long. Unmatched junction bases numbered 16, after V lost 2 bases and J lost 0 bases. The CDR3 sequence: CAISELKTGRSKHSNQPQHF. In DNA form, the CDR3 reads TGTGCCATCAGTGAGCTGAAGACAGGGCGATCTAAGCATAGCAATCAGCCCCAGCATTTT.

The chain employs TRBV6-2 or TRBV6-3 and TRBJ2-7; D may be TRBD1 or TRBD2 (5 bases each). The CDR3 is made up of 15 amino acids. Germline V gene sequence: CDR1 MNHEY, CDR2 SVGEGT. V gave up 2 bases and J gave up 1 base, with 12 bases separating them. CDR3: CASSYRGRYSYEQYF. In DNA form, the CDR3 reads TGTGCCAGCAGTTACCGGGGACGGTATTCCTACGAGCAGTACTTC.

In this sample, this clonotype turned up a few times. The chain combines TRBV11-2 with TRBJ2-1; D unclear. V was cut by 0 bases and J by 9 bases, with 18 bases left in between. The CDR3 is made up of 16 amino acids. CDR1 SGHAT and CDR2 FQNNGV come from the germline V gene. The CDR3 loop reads CASSLDYSPHLAEQFF. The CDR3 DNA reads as TGTGCCAGCAGCTTAGATTACAGCCCCCATCTTGCTGAGCAGTTCTTC.

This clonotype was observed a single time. CDR3 region: CSVGGGEADTQYF. CDR3 sequence (DNA): TGCAGCGTCGGAGGGGGGGAGGCAGATACGCAGTATTTT. The chain employs TRBV29-1 and TRBJ2-3; possibly TRBD2 for D (7 bases). The CDR3 covers 13 residues. CDR1 and CDR2 from the germline V gene are SQVTM and ANQGSEA. V lost 6 bases and J lost 4, with 14 bases in between.

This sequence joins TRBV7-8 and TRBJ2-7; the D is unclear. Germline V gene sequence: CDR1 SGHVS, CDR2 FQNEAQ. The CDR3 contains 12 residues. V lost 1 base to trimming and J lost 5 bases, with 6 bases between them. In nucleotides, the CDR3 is TGTGCCAGCAGCTTAGGGTTCCACGAGCAGTACTTC. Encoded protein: CASSLGFHEQYF.

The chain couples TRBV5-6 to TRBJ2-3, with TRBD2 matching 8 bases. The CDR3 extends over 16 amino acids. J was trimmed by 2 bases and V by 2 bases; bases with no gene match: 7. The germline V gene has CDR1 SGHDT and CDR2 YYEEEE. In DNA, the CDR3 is TGTGCCAGCAGCTTAGCCACTAGCGGCTACACAGATACGCAGTATTTT. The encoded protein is CASSLATSGYTDTQYF.

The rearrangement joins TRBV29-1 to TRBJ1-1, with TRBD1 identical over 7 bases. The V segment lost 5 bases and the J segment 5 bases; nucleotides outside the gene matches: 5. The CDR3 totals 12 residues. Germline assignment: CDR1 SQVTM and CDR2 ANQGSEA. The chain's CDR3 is CSVITGVTEAFF. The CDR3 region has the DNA TGCAGCGTTATTACAGGGGTTACTGAAGCTTTCTTT.

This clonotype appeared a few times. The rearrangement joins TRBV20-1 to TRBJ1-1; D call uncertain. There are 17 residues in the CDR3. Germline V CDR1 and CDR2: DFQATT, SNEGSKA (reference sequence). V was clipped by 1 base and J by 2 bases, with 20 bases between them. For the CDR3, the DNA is TGCAGTGCTAGAGTCGTATCTTCGTTAGCCATTAACACTGAAGCTTTCTTT. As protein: CSARVVSSLAINTEAFF.

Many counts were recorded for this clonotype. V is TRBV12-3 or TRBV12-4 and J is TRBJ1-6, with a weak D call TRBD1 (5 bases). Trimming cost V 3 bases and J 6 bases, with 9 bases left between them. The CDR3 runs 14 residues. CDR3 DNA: TGTGCCAGCAGTTTTAGGCAGGGTAATTCACCCCTCCACTTT. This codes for CASSFRQGNSPLHF.

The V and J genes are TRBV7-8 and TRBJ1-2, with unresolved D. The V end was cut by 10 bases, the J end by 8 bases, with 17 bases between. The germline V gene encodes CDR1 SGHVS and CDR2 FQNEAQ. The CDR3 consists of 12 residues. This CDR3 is CAILEAGHGYTF. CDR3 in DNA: TGTGCCATTCTGGAAGCCGGGCACGGCTACACCTTC.

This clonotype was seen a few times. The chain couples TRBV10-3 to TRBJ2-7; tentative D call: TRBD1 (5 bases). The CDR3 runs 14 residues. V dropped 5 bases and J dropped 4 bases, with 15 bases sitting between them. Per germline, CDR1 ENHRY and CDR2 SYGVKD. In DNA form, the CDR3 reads TGTGCCATCAGTTCCAGGGCTGAAACTTACGAGCAGTACTTC. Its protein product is CAISSRAETYEQYF.

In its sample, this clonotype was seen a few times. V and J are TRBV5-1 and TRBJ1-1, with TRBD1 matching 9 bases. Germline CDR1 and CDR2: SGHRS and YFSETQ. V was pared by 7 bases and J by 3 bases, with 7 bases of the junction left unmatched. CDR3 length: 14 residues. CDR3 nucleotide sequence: TGCGCCAGCCGGCCGCGACAGGGGGACACTGAAGCTTTCTTT. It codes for CASRPRQGDTEAFF. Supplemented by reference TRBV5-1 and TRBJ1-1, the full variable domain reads KAGVTQTPRYLIKTRGQQVTLSCSPISGHRSVSWYQQTPGQGLQFLFEYFSETQRNKGNFPGRFSGRQFSNSRSEMNVSTLELGDSALYLCASRPRQGDTEAFFGQGTRLTVV.

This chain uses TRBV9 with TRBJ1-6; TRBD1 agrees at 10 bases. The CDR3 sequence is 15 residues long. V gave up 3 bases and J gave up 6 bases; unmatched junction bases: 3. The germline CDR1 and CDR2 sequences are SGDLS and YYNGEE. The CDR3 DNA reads TGTGCCAGCAGCGGGGGACAGGGGAGTAATTCACCCCTCCACTTT. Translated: CASSGGQGSNSPLHF.

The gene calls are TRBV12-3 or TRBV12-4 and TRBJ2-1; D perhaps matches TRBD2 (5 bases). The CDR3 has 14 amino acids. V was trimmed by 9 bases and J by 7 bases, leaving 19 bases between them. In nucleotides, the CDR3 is TGTGCCAGTCGGAAGGGAGAGCGCGGGAATGAGCAGTTCTTC. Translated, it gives CASRKGERGNEQFF.

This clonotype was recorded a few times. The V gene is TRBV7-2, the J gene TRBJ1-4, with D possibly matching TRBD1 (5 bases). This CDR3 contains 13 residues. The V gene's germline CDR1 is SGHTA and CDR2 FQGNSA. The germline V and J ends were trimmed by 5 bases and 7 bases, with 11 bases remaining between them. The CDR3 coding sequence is TGTGCCAGCAGCCGATGGGGGGGTGAAAAACTGTTTTTT. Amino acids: CASSRWGGEKLFF.

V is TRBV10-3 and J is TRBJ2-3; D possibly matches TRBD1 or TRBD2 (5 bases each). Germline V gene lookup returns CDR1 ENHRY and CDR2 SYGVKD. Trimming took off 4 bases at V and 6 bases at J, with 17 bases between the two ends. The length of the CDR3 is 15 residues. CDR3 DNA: TGTGCCATCAGTGGGCCCGGGACCCAAGTGGATACGCAGTATTTT. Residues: CAISGPGTQVDTQYF.